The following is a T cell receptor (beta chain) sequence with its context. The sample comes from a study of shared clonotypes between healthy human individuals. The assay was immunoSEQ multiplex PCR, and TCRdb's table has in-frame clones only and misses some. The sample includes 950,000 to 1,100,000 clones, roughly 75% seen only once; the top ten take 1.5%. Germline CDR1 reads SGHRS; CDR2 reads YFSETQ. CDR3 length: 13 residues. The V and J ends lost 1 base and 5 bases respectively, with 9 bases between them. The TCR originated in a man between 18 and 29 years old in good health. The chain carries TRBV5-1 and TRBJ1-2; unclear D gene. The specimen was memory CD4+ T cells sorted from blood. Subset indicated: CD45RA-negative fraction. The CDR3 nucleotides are TGCGCCAGCAGCTTGACCTCTACGTATGGCTACACCTTC. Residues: CASSLTSTYGYTF.